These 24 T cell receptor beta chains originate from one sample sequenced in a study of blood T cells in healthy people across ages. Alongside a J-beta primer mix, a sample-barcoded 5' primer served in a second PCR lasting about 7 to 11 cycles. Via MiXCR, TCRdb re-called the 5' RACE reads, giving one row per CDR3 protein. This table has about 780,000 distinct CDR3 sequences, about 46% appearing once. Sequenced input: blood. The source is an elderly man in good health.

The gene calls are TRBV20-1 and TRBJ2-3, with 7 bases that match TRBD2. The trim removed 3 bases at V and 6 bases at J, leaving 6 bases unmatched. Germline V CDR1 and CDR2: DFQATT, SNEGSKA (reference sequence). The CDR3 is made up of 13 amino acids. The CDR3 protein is CSARVSGIDTQYF. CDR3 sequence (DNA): TGCAGTGCTAGGGTCAGCGGGATCGATACGCAGTATTTT.

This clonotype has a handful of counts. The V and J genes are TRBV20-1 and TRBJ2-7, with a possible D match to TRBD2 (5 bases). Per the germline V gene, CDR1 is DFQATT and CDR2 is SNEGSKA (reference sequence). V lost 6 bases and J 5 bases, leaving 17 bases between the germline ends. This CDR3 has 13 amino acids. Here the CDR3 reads CSAQHGVRNEQYF. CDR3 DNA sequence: TGCAGTGCCCAGCACGGGGTTCGGAACGAGCAGTACTTC.

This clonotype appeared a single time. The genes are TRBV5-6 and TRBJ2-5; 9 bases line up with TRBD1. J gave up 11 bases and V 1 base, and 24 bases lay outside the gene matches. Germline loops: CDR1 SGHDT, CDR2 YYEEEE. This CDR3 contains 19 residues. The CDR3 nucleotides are TGTGCCAGCAGCTTGCCACAATCTAGGGACAGGGAAAGGCACAATGAGCAGTACTTC. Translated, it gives CASSLPQSRDRERHNEQYF.

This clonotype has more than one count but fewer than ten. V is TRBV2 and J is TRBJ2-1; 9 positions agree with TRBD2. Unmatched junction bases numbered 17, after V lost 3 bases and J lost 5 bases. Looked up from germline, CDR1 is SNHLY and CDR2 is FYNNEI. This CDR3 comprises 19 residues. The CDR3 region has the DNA TGTGCCAGCAGTGAGGGAAGGACTAGCGCCGAAAGTCCCAACAATGAGCAGTTCTTC. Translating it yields CASSEGRTSAESPNNEQFF.

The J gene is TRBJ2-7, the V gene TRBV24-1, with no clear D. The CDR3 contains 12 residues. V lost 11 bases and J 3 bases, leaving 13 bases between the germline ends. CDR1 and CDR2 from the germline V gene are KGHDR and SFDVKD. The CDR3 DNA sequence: TGTGCCATCGCAGGATCCTACTACGAGCAGTACTTC. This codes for CAIAGSYYEQYF.

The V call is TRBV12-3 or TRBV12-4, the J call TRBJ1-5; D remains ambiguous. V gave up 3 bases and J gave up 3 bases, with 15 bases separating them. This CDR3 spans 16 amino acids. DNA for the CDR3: TGTGCCAGCAGTTTTACCCCAGAGCGGGCCAATCAGCCCCAGCATTTT. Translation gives CASSFTPERANQPQHF.

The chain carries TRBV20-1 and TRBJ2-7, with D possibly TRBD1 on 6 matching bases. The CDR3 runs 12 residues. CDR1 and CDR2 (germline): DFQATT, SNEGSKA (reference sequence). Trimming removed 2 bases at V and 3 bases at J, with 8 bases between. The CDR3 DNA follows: TGCAGTGCTAGAAGGGACAACTACGAGCAGTACTTC. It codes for CSARRDNYEQYF.

CDR3 residues: CSVEEEETQYF. CDR3 bases: TGCAGCGTTGAGGAGGAAGAGACCCAGTACTTC. The chain couples TRBV29-1 to TRBJ2-5, with D maybe TRBD2 (5 bases). Trimming cost V 3 bases and J 3 bases, with 5 bases left between them. The CDR3 sequence is 11 residues long. Germline V gives CDR1 SQVTM, CDR2 ANQGSEA.

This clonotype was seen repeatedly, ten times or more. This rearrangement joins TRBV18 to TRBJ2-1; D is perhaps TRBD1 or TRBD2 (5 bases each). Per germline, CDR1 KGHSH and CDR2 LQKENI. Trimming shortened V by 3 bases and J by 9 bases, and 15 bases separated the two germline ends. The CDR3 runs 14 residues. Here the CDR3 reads CASSPQGLGTEQFF. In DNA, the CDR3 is TGTGCCAGCTCACCCCAGGGTTTAGGGACTGAGCAGTTCTTC.

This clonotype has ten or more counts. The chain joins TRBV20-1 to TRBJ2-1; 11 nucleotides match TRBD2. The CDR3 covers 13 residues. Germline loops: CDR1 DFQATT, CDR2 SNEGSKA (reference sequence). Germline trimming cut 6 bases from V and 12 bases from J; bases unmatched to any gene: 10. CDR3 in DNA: TGCAGTGCCCCACGGGTAGCGGGAGGGGTGCAGTTCTTC. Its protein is CSAPRVAGGVQFF.

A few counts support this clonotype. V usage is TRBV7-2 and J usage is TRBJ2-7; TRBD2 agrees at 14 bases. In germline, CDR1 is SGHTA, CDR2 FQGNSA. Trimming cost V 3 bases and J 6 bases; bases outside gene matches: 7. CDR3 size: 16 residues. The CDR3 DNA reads TGTGCCAGCAGCTTCAACGGACTAGCGGGAGGCGGCGAGCAGTACTTC. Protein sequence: CASSFNGLAGGGEQYF. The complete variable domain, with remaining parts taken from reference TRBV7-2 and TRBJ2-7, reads GAGVSQSPSNKVTEKGKDVELRCDPISGHTALYWYRQSLGQGLEFLIYFQGNSAPDKSGLPSDRFSAERTGGSVSTLTIQRTQQEDSAVYLCASSFNGLAGGGEQYFGPGTRLTVT.

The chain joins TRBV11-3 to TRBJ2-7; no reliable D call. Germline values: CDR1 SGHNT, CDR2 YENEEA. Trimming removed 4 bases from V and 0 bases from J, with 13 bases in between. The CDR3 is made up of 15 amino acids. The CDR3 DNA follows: TGTGCCAGCAGCTCTCCTCGGGCAGGCTCCTACGAGCAGTACTTC. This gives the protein CASSSPRAGSYEQYF.

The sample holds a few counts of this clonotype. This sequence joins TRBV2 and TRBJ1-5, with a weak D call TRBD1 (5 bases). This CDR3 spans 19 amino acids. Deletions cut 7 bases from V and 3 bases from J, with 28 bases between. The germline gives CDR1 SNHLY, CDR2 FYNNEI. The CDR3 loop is CASKPKVGGGTQYNQPQHF. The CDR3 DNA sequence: TGTGCCAGCAAACCTAAGGTGGGGGGAGGAACGCAGTACAATCAGCCCCAGCATTTT.

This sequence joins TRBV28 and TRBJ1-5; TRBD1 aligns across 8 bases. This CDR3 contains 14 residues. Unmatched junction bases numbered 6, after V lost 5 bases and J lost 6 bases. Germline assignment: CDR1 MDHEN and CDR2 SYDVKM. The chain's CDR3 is CASSGNRGSQPQHF. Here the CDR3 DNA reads TGTGCCAGCAGTGGGAACAGGGGGAGTCAGCCCCAGCATTTT.

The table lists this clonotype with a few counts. For the CDR3, the DNA is TGCAGTGCTAGAGAGTTGATGGCAGGGTCGGACAATTCACCCCTCCACTTT. This translates into CSARELMAGSDNSPLHF. The chain employs TRBV20-1 and TRBJ1-6, with D possibly TRBD1 on 5 matching bases. Germline V gene lookup returns CDR1 DFQATT and CDR2 SNEGSKA (reference sequence). V lost 0 bases, J lost 7 bases, and 19 bases lay in between. This CDR3 has 17 residues.

DNA for the CDR3: TGTGCCAGCAAGATAGTTAGCGGGAGGAGCGATGAGCAGTTCTTC. Its translation: CASKIVSGRSDEQFF. V usage is TRBV7-2 and J usage is TRBJ2-1, with 10 nucleotides matching TRBD2. CDR1 is SGHTA and CDR2 is FQGNSA in the germline V gene. This CDR3 is 15 amino acids long. Trimming cost V 7 bases and J 8 bases; bases outside gene matches: 11.

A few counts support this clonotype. CDR3 DNA sequence: TGCGCCAGCAGCCAAGTATTCCGAGATACGCAGTATTTT. Translation: CASSQVFRDTQYF. V usage is TRBV4-1 and J usage is TRBJ2-3, with D hard to call. Trimming took 1 base from V and 5 from J, leaving 7 bases between them. Germline-derived CDR1 and CDR2 are MGHRA and YSYEKL. This CDR3 is 13 amino acids long.

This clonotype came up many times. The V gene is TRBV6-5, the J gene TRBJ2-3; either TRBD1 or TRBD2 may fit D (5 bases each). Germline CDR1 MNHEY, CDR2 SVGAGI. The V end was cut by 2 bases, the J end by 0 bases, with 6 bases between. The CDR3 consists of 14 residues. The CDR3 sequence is CASSYGGSTDTQYF. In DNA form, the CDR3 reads TGTGCCAGCAGTTACGGGGGAAGCACAGATACGCAGTATTTT.

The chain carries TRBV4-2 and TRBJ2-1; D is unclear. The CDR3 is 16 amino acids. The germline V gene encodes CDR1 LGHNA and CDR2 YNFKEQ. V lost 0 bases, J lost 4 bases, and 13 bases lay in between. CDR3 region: CASSQDLWQVYNEQFF. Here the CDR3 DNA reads TGTGCCAGCAGCCAAGATCTGTGGCAGGTTTACAATGAGCAGTTCTTC.

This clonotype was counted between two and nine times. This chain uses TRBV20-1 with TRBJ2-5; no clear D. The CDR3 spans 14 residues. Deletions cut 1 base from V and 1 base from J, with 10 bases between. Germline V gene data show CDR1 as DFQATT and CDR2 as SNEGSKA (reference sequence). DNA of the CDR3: TGCAGTGCTAGAGTTTGGCAGCTCCAAGAGACCCAGTACTTC. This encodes CSARVWQLQETQYF.

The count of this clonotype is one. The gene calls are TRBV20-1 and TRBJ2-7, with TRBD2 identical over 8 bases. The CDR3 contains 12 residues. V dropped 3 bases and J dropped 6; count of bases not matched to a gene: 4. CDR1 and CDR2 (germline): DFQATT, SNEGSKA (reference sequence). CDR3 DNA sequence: TGCAGTGCTAGCGGGAGGGCTACCGAGCAGTACTTC. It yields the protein CSASGRATEQYF.

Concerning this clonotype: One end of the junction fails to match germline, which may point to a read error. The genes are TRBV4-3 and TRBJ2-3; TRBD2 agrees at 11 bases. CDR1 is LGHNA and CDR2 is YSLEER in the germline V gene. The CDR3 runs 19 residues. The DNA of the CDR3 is TGCGCCAGCAGCCAAGAAGTCGTCGGGACTAGCGGAAACACAGATACGCGGTATTTT. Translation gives CASSQEVVGTSGNTDTRYF.

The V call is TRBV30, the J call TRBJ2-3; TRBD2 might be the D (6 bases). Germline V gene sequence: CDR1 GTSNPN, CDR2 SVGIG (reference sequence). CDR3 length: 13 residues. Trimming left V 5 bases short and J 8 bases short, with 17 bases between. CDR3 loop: CAWLAGRVGTQYF. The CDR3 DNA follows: TGTGCCTGGTTGGCGGGACGGGTCGGTACGCAGTATTTT.

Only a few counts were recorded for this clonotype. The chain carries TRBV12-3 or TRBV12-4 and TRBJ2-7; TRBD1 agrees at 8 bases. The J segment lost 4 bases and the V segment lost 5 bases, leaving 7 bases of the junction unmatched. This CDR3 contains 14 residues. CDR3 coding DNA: TGTGCCAGCAGTCATGGGACAGGAATGTACGAGCAGTACTTC. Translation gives CASSHGTGMYEQYF.